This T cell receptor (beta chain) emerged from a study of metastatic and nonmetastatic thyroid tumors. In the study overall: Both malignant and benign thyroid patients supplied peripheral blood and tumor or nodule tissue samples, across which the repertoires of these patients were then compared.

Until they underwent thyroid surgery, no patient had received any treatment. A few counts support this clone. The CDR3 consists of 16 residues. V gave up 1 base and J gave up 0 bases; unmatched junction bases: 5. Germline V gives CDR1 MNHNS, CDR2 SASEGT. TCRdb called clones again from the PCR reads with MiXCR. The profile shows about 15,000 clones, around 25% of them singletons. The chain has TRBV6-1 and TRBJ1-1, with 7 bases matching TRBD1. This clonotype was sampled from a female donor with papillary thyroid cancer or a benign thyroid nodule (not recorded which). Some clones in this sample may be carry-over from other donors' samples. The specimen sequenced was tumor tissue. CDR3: CASSEEVQGLNTEAFF. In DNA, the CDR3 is TGTGCCAGCAGTGAAGAGGTACAGGGGTTGAACACTGAAGCTTTCTTT.